This T cell receptor (beta chain) derives from a study of cytomegalovirus exposure and HLA in healthy donors. The PCR had 60 Vbeta and 13 Jbeta primers. Assay: immunoSEQ multiplex PCR; the TCRdb copy retains only in-frame clones and omits some. The sample includes over 150,000 clones, 77% seen only once; the top ten take 3.7%. CDR3 length: 14 amino acids. From germline, CDR1 is SGHDT and CDR2 YYEEEE. V trimming: 9 bases; J trimming: 0 bases; junction bases outside the gene matches: 5. Material for sequencing was PBMCs. The receptor was isolated from a woman in her fifties or sixties in good health and CMV-seropositive. V gene TRBV5-6 combines with J gene TRBJ1-4, with 7 bases identical to TRBD1. The CDR3 coding sequence is TGTGCCACCCATGGACAGGCAACTAATGAAAAACTGTTTTTT. It translates to CATHGQATNEKLFF.